Listed below are T cell receptor beta chains from one sample, sequenced in a study of cytomegalovirus exposure and HLA in healthy donors. Data came from immunoSEQ multiplex PCR; TCRdb stores just in-frame clones and leaves some out. The sample data list around 100,000 clones. Sequencing was performed on PBMCs. The source is a man aged 35 to 55 in good health and CMV-seropositive. Each CDR3 is given with its conserved first and last residue. The order of the fields is J gene, V gene, CDR3 length, clone size, D gene, CDR3 protein, CDR3 DNA. The D gene is left open where the match is weak. Only part of the rows carry a size: once, few, many, or a class if the clone is expanded.

TRBJ1-5 | TRBV30 | 14 | . | TRBD1 | CAWSSGQRREPQHF | TGTGCCTGGAGTTCGGGACAGCGAAGGGAGCCCCAGCATTTT
TRBJ2-3 | TRBV7-9 | 18 | . | TRBD2 | CASSLKAGGTTSTDTQYF | TGTGCCAGCAGCTTAAAGGCGGGAGGAACAACTAGCACAGATACGCAGTATTTT
TRBJ2-7 | TRBV2 | 17 | . | TRBD2 | CASRVTSGQTLSYEQYF | TGTGCCAGCAGGGTTACTAGCGGGCAGACCCTTTCCTACGAGCAGTACTTC
TRBJ2-2 | TRBV25-1 | 16 | . | . | CASSAPGQGKTGELFF | TGTGCCAGCAGTGCGCCGGGACAAGGGAAAACCGGGGAGCTGTTTTTT
TRBJ2-7 | TRBV28 | 16 | . | TRBD2 | CASSLLRGSGSYEQYF | TGTGCCAGCAGTTTATTGCGTGGTAGCGGGAGCTACGAGCAGTACTTC
TRBJ2-1 | TRBV7-2 | 13 | . | TRBD2 | CASMTSGYNEQFF | TGTGCCAGCATGACTAGCGGTTACAATGAGCAGTTCTTC
TRBJ2-7 | TRBV6-1 | 15 | . | TRBD1 | CASSPRGQGSDEQYF | TGTGCCAGCAGTCCGCGGGGACAGGGGAGCGACGAGCAGTACTTC
TRBJ2-7 | TRBV29-1 | 14 | . | TRBD2 | CSVEKLAGGAEQYF | TGCAGCGTGGAGAAACTAGCGGGAGGTGCCGAGCAGTACTTC
TRBJ2-1 | TRBV30 | 17 | . | . | CAWSLTETESSYNEQFF | TGTGCCTGGAGTCTAACCGAGACAGAGAGCTCCTACAATGAGCAGTTCTTC
TRBJ2-5 | TRBV28 | 15 | . | . | CASSSPFQFQKTQYF | TGTGCCAGCAGTTCTCCCTTTCAGTTTCAAAAGACCCAGTACTTC
TRBJ2-1 | TRBV2 | 15 | . | TRBD1 | CASSAGTGIRDEQFF | TGTGCCAGCAGCGCCGGGACAGGGATTCGGGATGAGCAGTTCTTC
TRBJ1-2 | TRBV19 | 15 | . | . | CASSATPTGFYGYTF | TGTGCCAGTAGTGCAACCCCTACAGGGTTCTATGGCTACACCTTC
TRBJ2-1 | TRBV6-5 | 15 | . | TRBD1 | CASSPDRGAYNEQFF | TGTGCCAGCAGCCCGGACAGGGGAGCCTACAATGAGCAGTTCTTC
TRBJ2-7 | TRBV5-1 | 14 | . | TRBD1 | CASSFETGAYEQYF | TGCGCCAGCAGCTTCGAGACAGGGGCCTACGAGCAGTACTTC
TRBJ2-3 | TRBV14 | 15 | . | . | CASSQGRGYGYTQYF | TGTGCCAGCAGCCAAGGGCGGGGATATGGATATACGCAGTATTTT
TRBJ1-1 | TRBV5-6 | 15 | . | . | CASSFLQGGSTEAFF | TGTGCCAGCAGCTTCCTACAGGGCGGGAGCACTGAAGCTTTCTTT
TRBJ2-7 | TRBV16 | 15 | . | TRBD1 | CASSPSGTGDNEQYF | TGTGCCAGCAGCCCCTCCGGGACAGGGGATAACGAGCAGTACTTC
TRBJ2-2 | TRBV10-3 | 14 | . | TRBD1 | CAIRSGQGSGELFF | TGTGCCATCAGATCGGGACAGGGGTCCGGGGAGCTGTTTTTT
TRBJ2-7 | TRBV19 | 15 | . | . | CASKLTGTTAYEQYF | TGTGCCAGTAAATTGACCGGGACAACCGCCTACGAGCAGTACTTC
TRBJ2-3 | TRBV2 | 14 | . | TRBD1 | CASTGQASTDTQYF | TGTGCCTCAACGGGACAGGCTAGCACAGATACGCAGTATTTT
TRBJ1-2 | TRBV28 | 14 | . | TRBD1 | CASNRGIMNYGYTF | TGTGCCAGCAACAGGGGAATAATGAACTATGGCTACACCTTC
TRBJ1-2 | TRBV28 | 15 | . | . | CASSPLGVSFYGYTF | TGTGCCAGCAGTCCCCTGGGAGTCAGTTTCTATGGCTACACCTTC
TRBJ2-1 | TRBV10-3 | 17 | . | . | CAISDSSKRVSYNEQFF | TGTGCCATCAGTGATTCTTCAAAGCGGGTCTCCTACAATGAGCAGTTCTTC
TRBJ2-5 | TRBV10-2 | 14 | . | . | CASSLGWGEETQYF | TGCGCCAGCAGTCTGGGTTGGGGCGAAGAGACCCAGTACTTC
TRBJ2-1 | TRBV9 | 15 | . | TRBD2 | CASSVEASGVDEQFF | TGTGCCAGCAGCGTAGAGGCTAGCGGGGTCGATGAGCAGTTCTTC
TRBJ2-6 | TRBV27 | 18 | . | TRBD1 | CASRSGTGIASGANVLTF | TGTGCCAGCAGATCCGGGACAGGGATAGCCTCTGGGGCCAACGTCCTGACTTTC
TRBJ2-7 | TRBV5-4 | 14 | . | . | CASSPGRSSYEQYF | TGTGCCAGCAGCCCAGGGAGGTCCTCCTACGAGCAGTACTTC
TRBJ2-5 | TRBV15 | 15 | . | . | CATSRPGAGGETQYF | TGTGCCACCAGCAGACCAGGGGCGGGTGGGGAGACCCAGTACTTC
TRBJ2-1 | TRBV7-6 | 16 | . | TRBD2 | CASSLEGGSPYNEQFF | TGTGCCAGCAGCTTAGAGGGCGGGAGCCCCTACAATGAGCAGTTCTTC
TRBJ2-7 | TRBV6-5 | 14 | . | . | CASNPQGSSYEQYF | TGTGCCAGCAACCCCCAGGGGAGCTCCTACGAGCAGTACTTC
TRBJ2-3 | TRBV2 | 15 | . | . | CASSEQTASTDTQYF | TGTGCCAGCAGTGAACAGACAGCTAGCACAGATACGCAGTATTTT
TRBJ1-5 | TRBV6-5 | 12 | . | . | CASRTFDQPQHF | TGTGCCAGCAGGACATTCGATCAGCCCCAGCATTTT
TRBJ2-3 | TRBV9 | 16 | . | . | CASSAIGSSSLDTQYF | TGTGCCAGCAGCGCCATCGGGAGCAGTTCCTTAGATACGCAGTATTTT
TRBJ1-4 | TRBV19 | 15 | medium-sized | . | CASSTGFGSNEKLFF | TGTGCCAGTAGTACGGGGTTTGGTTCTAATGAAAAACTGTTTTTT
TRBJ2-5 | TRBV29-1 | 15 | . | TRBD1 | CSVTRDRGVGETQYF | TGCAGCGTTACCCGGGACAGGGGAGTAGGAGAGACCCAGTACTTC
TRBJ2-3 | TRBV7-6 | 18 | . | TRBD2 | CASSLGTSGRLSTDTQYF | TGTGCCAGCAGCTTAGGGACTAGCGGTAGGCTTAGCACAGATACGCAGTATTTT
TRBJ2-3 | TRBV7-9 | 12 | . | . | CASSPYTNTQYF | TGTGCCAGCAGCCCTTACACAAATACGCAGTATTTT
TRBJ2-7 | TRBV27 | 17 | . | TRBD1 | CASSLSGRGQSSYEQYF | TGTGCCAGCAGTTTATCGGGAAGGGGACAGAGCTCCTACGAGCAGTACTTC
TRBJ1-1 | TRBV13 | 15 | . | . | CASSSPTGRGTEAFF | TGTGCCAGCAGCTCACCGACAGGTCGGGGCACTGAAGCTTTCTTT
TRBJ2-1 | TRBV5-8 | 17 | . | TRBD2 | CASSPGRLAGGVNEQFF | TGTGCCAGCAGCCCGGGGAGACTAGCGGGAGGGGTCAATGAGCAGTTCTTC
TRBJ2-5 | TRBV28 | 16 | . | . | CASSLGGWYRKETQYF | TGTGCCAGCAGTTTAGGCGGCTGGTACCGAAAAGAGACCCAGTACTTC
TRBJ2-2 | TRBV7-3 | 16 | . | TRBD2 | CASSLVSGANTGELFF | TGTGCCAGCAGCCTCGTTAGCGGGGCTAACACCGGGGAGCTGTTTTTT
TRBJ2-5 | TRBV28 | 14 | . | . | CASSLSPVLETQYF | TGTGCCAGCAGTTTATCCCCCGTCTTAGAGACCCAGTACTTC
TRBJ2-5 | TRBV15 | 19 | . | TRBD2 | CATSRDLVGSGGRQETQYF | TGTGCCACCAGCAGAGATCTAGTGGGTAGCGGGGGGCGCCAAGAGACCCAGTACTTC
TRBJ2-7 | TRBV27 | 15 | . | TRBD1 | CASSLDPGQGSEQYF | TGTGCCAGCAGTTTAGATCCGGGACAGGGTTCCGAGCAGTACTTC
TRBJ2-2 | TRBV7-3 | 17 | . | TRBD1 | CASSLLQGAQSAGELFF | TGTGCCAGCAGCTTATTACAGGGGGCGCAATCGGCCGGGGAGCTGTTTTTT
TRBJ2-1 | TRBV5-6 | 15 | . | TRBD2 | CASSTGLAENNEQFF | TGTGCCAGCAGCACGGGACTAGCGGAAAACAATGAGCAGTTCTTC
TRBJ1-1 | TRBV21-1 | 14 | . | . | CASPGTGNGSEAFF | TGTGCCAGCCCCGGGACAGGGAACGGCTCTGAAGCTTTCTTT
TRBJ2-1 | TRBV7-2 | 16 | . | TRBD1 | CASSLAGTGSIWEQFF | TGTGCCAGCAGCTTAGCGGGGACAGGGTCGATCTGGGAGCAGTTCTTC
TRBJ1-1 | TRBV7-2 | 13 | . | . | CARGPPTGPGSFF | TGTGCCAGAGGGCCCCCCACAGGGCCGGGATCTTTCTTT
TRBJ2-3 | TRBV28 | 16 | . | . | CASSLDPTRSTDTQYF | TGTGCCAGCAGTCTAGACCCCACTAGAAGCACAGATACGCAGTATTTT